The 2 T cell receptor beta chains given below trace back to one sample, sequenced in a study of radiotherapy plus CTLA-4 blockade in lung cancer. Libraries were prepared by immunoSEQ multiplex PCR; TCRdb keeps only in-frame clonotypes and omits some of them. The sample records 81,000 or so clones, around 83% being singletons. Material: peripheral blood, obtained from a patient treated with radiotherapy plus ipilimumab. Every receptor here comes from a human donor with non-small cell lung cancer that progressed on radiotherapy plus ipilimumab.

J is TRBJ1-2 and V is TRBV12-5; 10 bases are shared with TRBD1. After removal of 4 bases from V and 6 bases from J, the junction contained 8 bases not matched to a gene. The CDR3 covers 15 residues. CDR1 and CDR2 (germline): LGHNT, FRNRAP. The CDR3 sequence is CASGWGQGIFDGYTF. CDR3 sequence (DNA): TGTGCTAGTGGTTGGGGACAGGGGATATTCGATGGCTACACCTTC.

The CDR3 DNA follows: TGTGCCAGCAGCTTAGCTCACAGGGTCGGGACTGAAGCTTTCTTT. Protein sequence: CASSLAHRVGTEAFF. J is TRBJ1-1 and V is TRBV7-2; D possibly corresponds to TRBD1 (6 bases). CDR1 and CDR2 (germline): SGHTA, FQGNSA. Trimming stripped 0 bases from V and 5 bases from J, with 13 bases between. This CDR3 has 15 residues.